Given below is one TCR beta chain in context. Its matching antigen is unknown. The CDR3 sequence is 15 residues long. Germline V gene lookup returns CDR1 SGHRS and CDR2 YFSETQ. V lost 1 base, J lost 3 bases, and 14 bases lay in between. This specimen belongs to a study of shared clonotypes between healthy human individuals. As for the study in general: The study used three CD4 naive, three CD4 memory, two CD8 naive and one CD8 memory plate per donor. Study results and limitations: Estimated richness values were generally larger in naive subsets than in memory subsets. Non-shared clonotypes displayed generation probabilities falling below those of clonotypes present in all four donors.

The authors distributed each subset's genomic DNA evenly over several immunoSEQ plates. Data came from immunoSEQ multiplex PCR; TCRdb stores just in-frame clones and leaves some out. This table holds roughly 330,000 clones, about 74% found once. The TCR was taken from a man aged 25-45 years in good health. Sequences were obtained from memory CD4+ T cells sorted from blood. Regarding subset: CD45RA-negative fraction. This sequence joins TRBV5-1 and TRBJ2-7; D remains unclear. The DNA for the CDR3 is TGCGCCAGCAGCTTGCTTCGTACAGCGAACTACGAGCAGTACTTC. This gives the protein CASSLLRTANYEQYF.